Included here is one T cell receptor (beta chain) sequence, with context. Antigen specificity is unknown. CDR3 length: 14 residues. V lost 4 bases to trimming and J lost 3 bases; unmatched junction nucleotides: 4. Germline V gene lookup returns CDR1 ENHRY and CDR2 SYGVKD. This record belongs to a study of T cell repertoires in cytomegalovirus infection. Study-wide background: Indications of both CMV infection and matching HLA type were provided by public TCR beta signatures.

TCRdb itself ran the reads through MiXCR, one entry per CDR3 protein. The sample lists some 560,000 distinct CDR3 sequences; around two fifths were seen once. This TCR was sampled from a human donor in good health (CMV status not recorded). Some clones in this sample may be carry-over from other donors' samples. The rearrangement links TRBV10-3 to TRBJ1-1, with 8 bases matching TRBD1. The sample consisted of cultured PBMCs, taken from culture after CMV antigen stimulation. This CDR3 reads CAISGGRGHTEAFF. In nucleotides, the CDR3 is TGTGCCATCAGTGGGGGCAGGGGGCACACTGAAGCTTTCTTT.